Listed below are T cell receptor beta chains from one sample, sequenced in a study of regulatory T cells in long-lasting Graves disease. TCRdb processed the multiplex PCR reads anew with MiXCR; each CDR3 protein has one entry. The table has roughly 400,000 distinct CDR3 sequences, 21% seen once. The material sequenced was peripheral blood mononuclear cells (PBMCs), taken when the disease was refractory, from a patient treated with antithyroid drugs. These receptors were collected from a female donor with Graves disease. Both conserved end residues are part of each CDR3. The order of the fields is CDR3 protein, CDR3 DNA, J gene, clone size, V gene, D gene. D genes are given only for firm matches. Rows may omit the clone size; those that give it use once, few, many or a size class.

CDR3: CASSFSGGGGTYEQYF
DNA: TGCGCCAGCAGCTTCTCGGGGGGCGGGGGAACCTACGAGCAGTACTTC
J: TRBJ2-7
size: many
V: TRBV5-1
D: NA

CDR3: CASSEDRAPYSNQPQHF
DNA: TGTGCCAGCAGTGAAGACAGGGCTCCATATAGCAATCAGCCCCAGCATTTT
J: TRBJ1-5
size: few
V: TRBV6-1
D: NA

CDR3: CASSFERKPAYEQYF
DNA: TGTGCCAGCAGCTTCGAGCGGAAACCGGCCTACGAGCAGTACTTC
J: TRBJ2-7
size: many
V: TRBV11-2
D: NA

CDR3: CASSSARDSAYEQYF
DNA: TGTGCCAGCAGCTCCGCCCGGGACTCGGCCTACGAGCAGTACTTC
J: TRBJ2-7
size: few
V: TRBV27
D: NA

CDR3: CAWNRGETSSYEQYF
DNA: TGTGCCTGGAATCGAGGGGAGACTAGCTCCTACGAGCAGTACTTC
J: TRBJ2-7
size: few
V: TRBV30
D: NA

CDR3: CATSGRDGSNQPQHF
DNA: TGTGCCACCAGCGGCCGGGACGGTAGCAATCAGCCCCAGCATTTT
J: TRBJ1-5
size: many
V: TRBV15
D: NA

CDR3: CASIPSGSRYEQYF
DNA: TGTGCCAGCATCCCTAGCGGGAGTAGGTACGAGCAGTACTTC
J: TRBJ2-7
size: many
V: TRBV2
D: TRBD2

CDR3: CASSPRGAKSMNTEAFF
DNA: TGTGCCAGCAGCCCACGGGGGGCGAAGTCTATGAACACTGAAGCTTTCTTT
J: TRBJ1-1
size: few
V: TRBV7-9
D: NA

CDR3: CASSSTGTLQETQYF
DNA: TGTGCCAGCAGTTCGACCGGGACACTTCAAGAGACCCAGTACTTC
J: TRBJ2-5
size: many
V: TRBV7-2
D: NA

CDR3: CSARGQGYSYEQYF
DNA: TGCAGTGCTAGAGGGCAGGGATATTCCTACGAGCAGTACTTC
J: TRBJ2-7
size: few
V: TRBV20-1
D: NA

CDR3: CASRSPGQGNSPLHF
DNA: TGTGCCAGCCGATCTCCGGGACAGGGAAATTCACCCCTCCACTTT
J: TRBJ1-6
size: many
V: TRBV28
D: TRBD1

CDR3: CASTTGVTGYTF
DNA: TGTGCCAGCACTACAGGAGTAACAGGCTACACCTTC
J: TRBJ1-2
size: many
V: TRBV7-9
D: NA

CDR3: CASSAGLAGGGYEQYF
DNA: TGTGCCAGCAGCGCAGGACTAGCGGGAGGGGGCTACGAGCAGTACTTC
J: TRBJ2-7
size: NA
V: TRBV5-4
D: TRBD2

CDR3: CASSPRGGLETDTQYF
DNA: TGTGCCAGCTCACCACGGGGGGGCCTCGAAACAGATACGCAGTATTTT
J: TRBJ2-3
size: few
V: TRBV18
D: NA

CDR3: CASSPVRRANTGELFF
DNA: TGTGCCAGCTCACCAGTTCGTAGAGCGAACACCGGGGAGCTGTTTTTT
J: TRBJ2-2
size: NA
V: TRBV18
D: NA

CDR3: CSARGQGVPEAFF
DNA: TGCAGTGCCAGGGGACAGGGGGTTCCTGAAGCTTTCTTT
J: TRBJ1-1
size: NA
V: TRBV20-1
D: TRBD1

CDR3: CASSLGFDSIQPQHF
DNA: TGTGCCAGCAGCTTAGGTTTTGACAGCATTCAGCCCCAGCATTTT
J: TRBJ1-5
size: many
V: TRBV7-8
D: NA

CDR3: CASSYWGLAGGRGAQYF
DNA: TGTGCCAGCAGTTACTGGGGACTAGCGGGAGGGAGGGGGGCCCAGTACTTC
J: TRBJ2-5
size: NA
V: TRBV6-5
D: TRBD2

CDR3: CASSGAGELFF
DNA: TGTGCCAGCAGTGGAGCCGGGGAGCTGTTTTTT
J: TRBJ2-2
size: many
V: TRBV2
D: NA

CDR3: CSARDQWREGWYEQYF
DNA: TGCAGTGCTAGAGATCAGTGGCGGGAGGGTTGGTACGAGCAGTACTTC
J: TRBJ2-7
size: few
V: TRBV20-1
D: TRBD2

CDR3: CASRIDRLYSNQPQHF
DNA: TGTGCCAGCAGAATTGACAGACTTTATAGCAATCAGCCCCAGCATTTT
J: TRBJ1-5
size: many
V: TRBV2
D: NA

CDR3: CASSVAEGYGNTIYF
DNA: TGTGCCAGCAGCGTAGCCGAGGGTTATGGAAACACCATATATTTT
J: TRBJ1-3
size: NA
V: TRBV9
D: NA

CDR3: CGLGGNTGELFF
DNA: TGCGGACTGGGGGGAAACACCGGGGAGCTGTTTTTT
J: TRBJ2-2
size: few
V: TRBV20-1
D: NA

CDR3: CASSFSNWLVRNEQYF
DNA: TGTGCCAGCAGCTTTTCCAATTGGCTAGTGCGGAACGAGCAGTACTTC
J: TRBJ2-7
size: few
V: TRBV28
D: NA

CDR3: CASSLSRRSNTGELFF
DNA: TGTGCCAGCAGCTTATCGCGACGATCGAACACCGGGGAGCTGTTTTTT
J: TRBJ2-2
size: few
V: TRBV7-4
D: NA

CDR3: CSARGLAGANEQYF
DNA: TGCAGTGCCAGAGGCCTAGCGGGAGCGAACGAGCAGTACTTC
J: TRBJ2-7
size: NA
V: TRBV20-1
D: TRBD2

CDR3: CASRTVGGETQYF
DNA: TGTGCCAGCAGAACAGTGGGAGGGGAGACCCAGTACTTC
J: TRBJ2-5
size: many
V: TRBV27
D: TRBD2

CDR3: CASSLGRGTREIQYF
DNA: TGTGCCAGCAGCTTGGGACGAGGGACAAGAGAGATCCAGTACTTC
J: TRBJ2-5
size: NA
V: TRBV5-8
D: NA

CDR3: CSARPQFYEQYF
DNA: TGCAGTGCTAGACCCCAATTCTACGAGCAGTACTTC
J: TRBJ2-7
size: NA
V: TRBV20-1
D: NA

CDR3: CASSNGGPTKNIQYF
DNA: TGTGCCAGTAGTAACGGGGGGCCCACCAAAAACATTCAGTACTTC
J: TRBJ2-4
size: NA
V: TRBV19
D: NA

CDR3: CSARDGQNYGYTF
DNA: TGCAGTGCTAGAGATGGGCAGAACTATGGCTACACCTTC
J: TRBJ1-2
size: many
V: TRBV20-1
D: NA

CDR3: CASSIDNRDPKLNQPQHF
DNA: TGTGCCAGTAGTATCGACAACCGGGACCCTAAGCTCAATCAGCCCCAGCATTTT
J: TRBJ1-5
size: few
V: TRBV19
D: NA

CDR3: CASSISGTGNQPQHF
DNA: TGTGCCAGCAGCATCTCCGGGACGGGAAATCAGCCCCAGCATTTT
J: TRBJ1-5
size: many
V: TRBV2
D: NA

CDR3: CASSFQAAGGPLAKNIQYF
DNA: TGTGCCAGCAGCTTCCAGGCAGCGGGAGGGCCTTTGGCCAAAAACATTCAGTACTTC
J: TRBJ2-4
size: NA
V: TRBV5-8
D: TRBD2

CDR3: CASSQDGGYPNPETQYF
DNA: TGTGCCAGCAGCCAAGATGGGGGATATCCAAACCCAGAGACCCAGTACTTC
J: TRBJ2-5
size: many
V: TRBV3-1
D: NA

CDR3: CASSEGGGDTQYF
DNA: TGTGCCAGCAGTGAAGGGGGAGGGGATACGCAGTATTTT
J: TRBJ2-3
size: many
V: TRBV2
D: TRBD2

CDR3: CASSLFGSTEAFF
DNA: TGTGCCAGCAGTTTGTTCGGGAGCACTGAAGCTTTCTTT
J: TRBJ1-1
size: many
V: TRBV27
D: NA

CDR3: CSARNPQGGETQYF
DNA: TGCAGTGCTAGAAACCCACAGGGGGGAGAGACCCAGTACTTC
J: TRBJ2-5
size: few
V: TRBV20-1
D: TRBD1

CDR3: CASSSGTGYNEQYF
DNA: TGTGCCAGCAGCTCAGGGACAGGGTATAACGAGCAGTACTTC
J: TRBJ2-7
size: NA
V: TRBV5-6
D: TRBD1

CDR3: CASSITGVSTDTQYF
DNA: TGCGCCAGCAGCATCACCGGGGTTAGCACAGATACGCAGTATTTT
J: TRBJ2-3
size: NA
V: TRBV5-1
D: NA

CDR3: CASSLSAALYGYTF
DNA: TGTGCCAGCAGTTTATCTGCGGCCCTCTATGGCTACACCTTC
J: TRBJ1-2
size: few
V: TRBV27
D: NA

CDR3: CASSLGDRGVEKLFF
DNA: TGTGCCAGCAGCTTGGGAGACAGGGGCGTCGAAAAACTGTTTTTT
J: TRBJ1-4
size: NA
V: TRBV5-5
D: TRBD1

CDR3: CSASSRRATYEQYF
DNA: TGCAGTGCTAGTTCGAGAAGAGCAACCTACGAGCAGTACTTC
J: TRBJ2-7
size: few
V: TRBV20-1
D: NA

CDR3: CAISERGSGDGEQYF
DNA: TGTGCCATCAGTGAGCGGGGATCAGGGGACGGCGAGCAGTACTTC
J: TRBJ2-7
size: NA
V: TRBV10-3
D: NA

CDR3: CASSDPSGEETQYF
DNA: TGTGCCAGCAGTGACCCTTCGGGGGAGGAGACCCAGTACTTC
J: TRBJ2-5
size: many
V: TRBV2
D: NA

CDR3: CASSRDRGEQYF
DNA: TGTGCCAGCAGCCGGGACAGGGGCGAGCAGTACTTC
J: TRBJ2-7
size: NA
V: TRBV5-1
D: TRBD1

CDR3: CASSEGGWETQYF
DNA: TGTGCCAGCAGTGAGGGGGGTTGGGAGACCCAGTACTTC
J: TRBJ2-5
size: many
V: TRBV2
D: NA

CDR3: CSATTGVPEAFF
DNA: TGCAGTGCTACGACAGGGGTTCCTGAAGCTTTCTTT
J: TRBJ1-1
size: few
V: TRBV20-1
D: TRBD1